The rows below give T cell receptor beta chains drawn from one sample of a study of OX40 agonist ivuxolimab in advanced cancers. The method was immunoSEQ multiplex PCR; TCRdb's version includes in-frame clones alone and lacks a portion of them. This sample carries 50,000 to 70,000 clones, 80% to 90% of them seen once, and the ten largest clones take approximately 15%. Material: CD4+ or CD8+ T cells sorted from blood, obtained in a trial of the OX40 agonist ivuxolimab. The origin of the receptors is an adult with an advanced solid tumor such as melanoma, head and neck, liver or kidney cancer. CDR3s include the opening cysteine and the closing phenylalanine or tryptophan. The D gene is left open where the match is weak. For some rows the clone size is stated as once, few or many, or as a class when expanded; others skip it.

>TRBJ1-1|NA|TRBV5-1|NA
CASSLANTEAFF
TGCGCCAGCAGCTTGGCGAACACTGAAGCTTTCTTT
>TRBJ2-7|NA|TRBV2|TRBD2
CASSSAGEIYEQYF
TGTGCCAGCAGTTCCGCGGGAGAAATCTACGAGCAGTACTTC
>TRBJ2-1|NA|TRBV7-9|TRBD1
CASSSGQGYHNEQFF
TGTGCCAGCAGCTCCGGACAGGGGTATCACAATGAGCAGTTCTTC
>TRBJ2-2|once|TRBV2|TRBD1
CASSEMGTDSNTGELFF
TGTGCCAGCAGTGAAATGGGGACAGATTCGAACACCGGGGAGCTGTTTTTT
>TRBJ1-5|NA|TRBV4-1|NA
CASSQDLEGRLDEQPQHF
TGCGCCAGCAGCCAAGATTTGGAGGGGCGCTTGGATGAGCAGCCCCAGCATTTT
>TRBJ1-2|NA|TRBV5-1|TRBD1
CASSLGTGTPMGYTF
TGCGCCAGCAGCTTGGGGACAGGGACTCCTATGGGCTACACCTTC
>TRBJ2-3|NA|TRBV7-8|NA
CASSLGEALQYF
TGTGCCAGCAGCCTGGGTGAGGCGCTTCAGTATTTT
>TRBJ2-7|NA|TRBV28|NA
CASSNPGTSYEQYF
TGTGCCAGCAGCAATCCGGGAACCTCCTACGAGCAGTACTTC
>TRBJ2-7|NA|TRBV16|TRBD1
CASSSRTGPYEQYF
TGTGCCAGCAGCTCAAGGACAGGGCCCTACGAGCAGTACTTC
>TRBJ2-7|NA|TRBV21-1|NA
CASSKDSGHESYEQYF
TGTGCCAGCAGCAAAGATTCGGGGCATGAGTCCTACGAGCAGTACTTC
>TRBJ1-1|NA|TRBV7-3|NA
CASSLTTGGPETEAFF
TGTGCCAGCAGCTTAACGACAGGCGGCCCAGAGACTGAAGCTTTCTTT
>TRBJ2-3|NA|TRBV6-5|TRBD2
CASSSGLPGYRDTQYF
TGTGCCAGCAGTTCGGGACTACCAGGCTACCGGGATACGCAGTATTTT
>TRBJ1-4|once|TRBV19|TRBD1
CASSDGGQFNELFF
TGTGCCAGTAGTGATGGGGGACAGTTCAACGAACTGTTTTTT
>TRBJ2-1|NA|TRBV13|NA
CASSETGTLYNEQFF
TGTGCCAGCAGCGAGACGGGGACCCTTTACAATGAGCAGTTCTTC
>TRBJ1-1|NA|TRBV29-1|NA
CSVEGLNTEAFF
TGCAGCGTCGAGGGTTTGAACACTGAAGCTTTCTTT
>TRBJ2-7|many|TRBV7-2|NA
CASSLWTGGRYEQYF
TGTGCCAGCAGCCTTTGGACAGGAGGGAGGTACGAGCAGTACTTC
>TRBJ2-3|NA|TRBV7-6|NA
CASSLRGRENTDTQYF
TGTGCCAGCAGCTTACGGGGGCGGGAGAACACAGATACGCAGTATTTT
>TRBJ1-2|NA|TRBV9|TRBD1
CASSASRGQFSNYGYTF
TGTGCCAGCAGCGCATCCAGGGGACAGTTTTCTAACTATGGCTACACCTTC
>TRBJ1-1|NA|TRBV4-1|TRBD1
CASSPDRYTNTEAFF
TGCGCCAGCAGCCCGGACAGGTACACGAACACTGAAGCTTTCTTT
>TRBJ1-1|NA|TRBV6-5|TRBD1
CASTLGQGGTEAFF
TGTGCCAGCACCCTGGGACAGGGTGGAACTGAAGCTTTCTTT
>TRBJ2-7|NA|TRBV2|NA
CASSEAGTAGSYEQYF
TGTGCCAGCAGTGAAGCGGGCACCGCAGGGAGCTACGAGCAGTACTTC
>TRBJ1-1|NA|TRBV5-1|NA
CASLEGPMNTEAFF
TGCGCCAGCTTGGAGGGACCCATGAACACTGAAGCTTTCTTT
>TRBJ2-5|NA|TRBV4-1|NA
CASSQDSGPDQETQYF
TGCGCCAGCAGCCAAGATAGCGGCCCTGACCAAGAGACCCAGTACTTC
>TRBJ1-1|NA|TRBV7-2|NA
CASSSMGGGRTEAFF
TGTGCCAGCAGCTCAATGGGGGGAGGAAGAACTGAAGCTTTCTTT
>TRBJ2-7|NA|TRBV2|TRBD2
CASSLTLLAGASNEQYF
TGTGCCAGCAGCTTAACTTTACTAGCGGGAGCATCGAACGAGCAGTACTTC
>TRBJ2-7|NA|TRBV18|TRBD1
CASSPGTGGEQYF
TGTGCCAGCTCACCAGGGACAGGGGGCGAGCAGTACTTC
>TRBJ2-3|NA|TRBV7-9|NA
CASSLDLTGLTQYF
TGTGCCAGCAGCTTAGACCTGACAGGACTTACGCAGTATTTT
>TRBJ1-2|NA|TRBV19|TRBD1
CASGRQGSIDGYTF
TGTGCCAGTGGCCGACAGGGATCGATCGATGGCTACACCTTC
>TRBJ2-7|NA|TRBV4-1|NA
CASSQLDGQTYEQYF
TGCGCCAGCAGCCAGCTAGATGGGCAGACCTACGAGCAGTACTTC
>TRBJ1-2|NA|TRBV7-9|TRBD1
CASSLPGTGFGYTF
TGTGCCAGCAGCTTACCTGGGACAGGATTTGGCTACACCTTC
>TRBJ2-1|NA|TRBV28|NA
CASNKGGSHNEQFF
TGTGCCAGCAACAAAGGGGGTTCCCACAATGAGCAGTTCTTC